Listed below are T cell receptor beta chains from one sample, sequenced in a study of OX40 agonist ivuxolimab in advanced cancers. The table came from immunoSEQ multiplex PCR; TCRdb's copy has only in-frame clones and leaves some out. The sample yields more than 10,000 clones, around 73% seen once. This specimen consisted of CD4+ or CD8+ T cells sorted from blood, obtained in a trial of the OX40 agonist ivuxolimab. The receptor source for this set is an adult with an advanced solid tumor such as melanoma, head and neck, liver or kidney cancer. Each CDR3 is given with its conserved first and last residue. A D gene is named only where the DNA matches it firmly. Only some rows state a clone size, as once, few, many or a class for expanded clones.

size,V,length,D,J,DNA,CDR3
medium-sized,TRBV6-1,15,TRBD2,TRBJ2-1,TGTGCCAGCAGTGAAGGGACTAGCGGGAGCAATGAGCAGTTCTTC,CASSEGTSGSNEQFF
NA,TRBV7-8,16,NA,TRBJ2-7,TGTGCCAGCAGCTATTCACCGGGACTGGTCTCCTACGAGCAGTACTTC,CASSYSPGLVSYEQYF
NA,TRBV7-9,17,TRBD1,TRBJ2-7,TGTGCCAGCAGCTCAAATACGGACGGGACAGGGTCCTACGAGCAGTACTTC,CASSSNTDGTGSYEQYF
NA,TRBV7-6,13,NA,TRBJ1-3,TGTGCCAGCAGCTTTTCTCCCGGAAACACCATATATTTT,CASSFSPGNTIYF
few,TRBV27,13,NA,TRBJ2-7,TGTGCCAGCAGTTTATGGGGGTCCCACGAGCAGTACTTC,CASSLWGSHEQYF
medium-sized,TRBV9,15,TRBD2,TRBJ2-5,TGTGCCAGCAGCGTAGGAGGGACTAGAGGGGAGACCCAGTACTTC,CASSVGGTRGETQYF
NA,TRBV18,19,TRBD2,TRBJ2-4,TGTGCCAGCTCACCACCCCTAGCGGGCTCCCCCCCCGGCAAAAACATTCAGTACTTC,CASSPPLAGSPPGKNIQYF
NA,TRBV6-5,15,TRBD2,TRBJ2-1,TGTGCCAGCAGTGACTCGGGTAGCGGGAGCGATGAGCAGTTCTTC,CASSDSGSGSDEQFF
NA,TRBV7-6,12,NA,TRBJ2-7,TGTGCCAGCAGCTTAGTCCCGTACGAGCAGTACTTC,CASSLVPYEQYF
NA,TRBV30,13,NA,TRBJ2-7,TGTGCCCGGCCTCGGGGGGCCGTGGTCGAGCAGTACTTC,CARPRGAVVEQYF